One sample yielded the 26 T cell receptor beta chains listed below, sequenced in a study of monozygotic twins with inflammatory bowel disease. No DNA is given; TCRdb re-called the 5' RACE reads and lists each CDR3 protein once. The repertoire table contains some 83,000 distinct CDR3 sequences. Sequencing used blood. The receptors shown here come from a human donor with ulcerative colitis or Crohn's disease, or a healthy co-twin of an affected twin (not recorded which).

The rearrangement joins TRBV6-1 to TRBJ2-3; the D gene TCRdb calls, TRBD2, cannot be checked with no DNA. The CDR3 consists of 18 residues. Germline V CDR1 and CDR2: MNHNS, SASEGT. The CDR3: CASSPGTSGEYSTDTQYF.

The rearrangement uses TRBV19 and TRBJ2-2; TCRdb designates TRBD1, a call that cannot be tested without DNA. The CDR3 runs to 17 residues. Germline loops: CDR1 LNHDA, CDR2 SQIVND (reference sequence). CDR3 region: CASSPTTAGLYTGELFF.

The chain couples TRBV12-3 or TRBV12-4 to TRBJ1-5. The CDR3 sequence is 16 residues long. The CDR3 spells CASSPLRFQGDQPQHF.

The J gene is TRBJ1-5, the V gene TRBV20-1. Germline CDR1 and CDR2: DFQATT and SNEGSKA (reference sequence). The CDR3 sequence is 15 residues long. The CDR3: CSARDGGKDNQPQHF.

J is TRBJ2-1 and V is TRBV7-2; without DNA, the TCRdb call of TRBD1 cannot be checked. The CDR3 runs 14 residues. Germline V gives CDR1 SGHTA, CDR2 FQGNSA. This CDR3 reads CASSHQDTGNEQFF.

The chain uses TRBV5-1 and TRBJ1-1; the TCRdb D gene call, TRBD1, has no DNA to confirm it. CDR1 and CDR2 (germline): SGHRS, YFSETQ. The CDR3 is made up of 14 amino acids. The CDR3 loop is CASSLGRQGTEAFF. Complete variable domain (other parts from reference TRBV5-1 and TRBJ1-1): KAGVTQTPRYLIKTRGQQVTLSCSPISGHRSVSWYQQTPGQGLQFLFEYFSETQRNKGNFPGRFSGRQFSNSRSEMNVSTLELGDSALYLCASSLGRQGTEAFFGQGTRLTVV.

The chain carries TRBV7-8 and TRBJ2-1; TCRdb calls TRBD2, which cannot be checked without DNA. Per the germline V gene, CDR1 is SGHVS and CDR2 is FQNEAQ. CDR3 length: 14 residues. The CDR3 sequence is CASSSAAGGYEQFF.

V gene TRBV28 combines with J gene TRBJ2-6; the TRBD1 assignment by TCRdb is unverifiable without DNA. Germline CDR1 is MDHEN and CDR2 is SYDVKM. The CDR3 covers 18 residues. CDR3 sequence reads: CASSLSTITGIGANVLTF.

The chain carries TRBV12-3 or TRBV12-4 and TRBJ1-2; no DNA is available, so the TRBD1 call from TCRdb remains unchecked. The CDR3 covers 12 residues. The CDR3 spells CASSSDSYGYTF.

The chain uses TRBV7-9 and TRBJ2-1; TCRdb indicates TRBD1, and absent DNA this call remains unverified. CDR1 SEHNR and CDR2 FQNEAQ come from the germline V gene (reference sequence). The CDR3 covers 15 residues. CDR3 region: CASRLTGQFNNEQFF.

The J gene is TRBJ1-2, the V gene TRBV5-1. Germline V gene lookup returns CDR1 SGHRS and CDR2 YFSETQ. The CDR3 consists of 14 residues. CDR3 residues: CASSLGLENYGYTF.

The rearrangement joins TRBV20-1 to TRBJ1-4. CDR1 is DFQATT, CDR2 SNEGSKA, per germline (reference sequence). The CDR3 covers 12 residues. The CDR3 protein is CSASSGSEKLFF.

CDR3 region: CASSPKGDGYTF. The rearrangement joins TRBV28 to TRBJ1-2. Germline CDR1 reads MDHEN; CDR2 reads SYDVKM. This CDR3 spans 12 amino acids.

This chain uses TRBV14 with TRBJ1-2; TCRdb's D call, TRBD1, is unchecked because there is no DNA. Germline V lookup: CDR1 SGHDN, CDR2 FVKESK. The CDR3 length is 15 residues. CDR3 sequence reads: CASSQDLGGDYGYTF.

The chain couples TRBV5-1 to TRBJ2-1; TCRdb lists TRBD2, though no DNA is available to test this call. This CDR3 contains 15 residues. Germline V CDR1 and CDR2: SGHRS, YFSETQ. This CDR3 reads CASSFTGGPENEQFF. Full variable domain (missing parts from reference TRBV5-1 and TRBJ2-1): KAGVTQTPRYLIKTRGQQVTLSCSPISGHRSVSWYQQTPGQGLQFLFEYFSETQRNKGNFPGRFSGRQFSNSRSEMNVSTLELGDSALYLCASSFTGGPENEQFFGPGTRLTVL.

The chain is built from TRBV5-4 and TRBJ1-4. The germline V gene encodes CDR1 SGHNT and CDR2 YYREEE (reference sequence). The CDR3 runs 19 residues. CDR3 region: CASSSRSTVQVRWGEKLFF.

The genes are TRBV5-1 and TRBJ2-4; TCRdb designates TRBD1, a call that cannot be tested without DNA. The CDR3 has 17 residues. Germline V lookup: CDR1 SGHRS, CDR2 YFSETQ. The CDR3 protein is CASSTGQGIGAKNIQYF.

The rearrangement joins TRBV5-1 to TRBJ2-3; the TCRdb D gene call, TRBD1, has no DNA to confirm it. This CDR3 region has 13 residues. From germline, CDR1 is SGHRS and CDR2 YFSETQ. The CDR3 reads CASSGTSTDTQYF. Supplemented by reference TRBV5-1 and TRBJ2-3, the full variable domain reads KAGVTQTPRYLIKTRGQQVTLSCSPISGHRSVSWYQQTPGQGLQFLFEYFSETQRNKGNFPGRFSGRQFSNSRSEMNVSTLELGDSALYLCASSGTSTDTQYFGPGTRLTVL.

This CDR3 reads CASSPTRGISGNTIYF. V usage is TRBV12-3 or TRBV12-4 and J usage is TRBJ1-3; TCRdb indicates TRBD1, and absent DNA this call remains unverified. CDR3 size: 16 residues.

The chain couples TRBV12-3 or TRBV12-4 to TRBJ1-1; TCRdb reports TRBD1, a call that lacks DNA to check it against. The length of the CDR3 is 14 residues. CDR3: CASSLGAPTTEAFF.

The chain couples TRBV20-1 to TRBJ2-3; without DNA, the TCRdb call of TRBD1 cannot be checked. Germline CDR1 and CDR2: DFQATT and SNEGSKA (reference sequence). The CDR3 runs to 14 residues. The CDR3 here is CSPRPRGRTDTQYF.

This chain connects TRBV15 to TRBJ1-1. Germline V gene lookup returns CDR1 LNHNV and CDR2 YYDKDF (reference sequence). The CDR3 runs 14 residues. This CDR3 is CATSSDREGTEAFF.

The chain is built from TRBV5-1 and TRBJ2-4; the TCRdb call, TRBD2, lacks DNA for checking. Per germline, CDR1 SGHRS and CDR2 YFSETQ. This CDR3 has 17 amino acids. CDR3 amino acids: CASSLAGGALAKNIQYF. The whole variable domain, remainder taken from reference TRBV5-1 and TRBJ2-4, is KAGVTQTPRYLIKTRGQQVTLSCSPISGHRSVSWYQQTPGQGLQFLFEYFSETQRNKGNFPGRFSGRQFSNSRSEMNVSTLELGDSALYLCASSLAGGALAKNIQYFGAGTRLSVL.

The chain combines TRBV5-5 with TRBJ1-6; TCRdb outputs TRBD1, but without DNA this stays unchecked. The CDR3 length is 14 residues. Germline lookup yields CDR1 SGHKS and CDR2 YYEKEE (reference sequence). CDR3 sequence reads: CASSLLIVGPPLHF.

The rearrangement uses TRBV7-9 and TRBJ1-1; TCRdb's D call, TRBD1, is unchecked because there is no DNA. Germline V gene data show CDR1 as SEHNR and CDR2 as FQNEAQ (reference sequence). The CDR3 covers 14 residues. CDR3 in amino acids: CASSPDRANTEAFF.

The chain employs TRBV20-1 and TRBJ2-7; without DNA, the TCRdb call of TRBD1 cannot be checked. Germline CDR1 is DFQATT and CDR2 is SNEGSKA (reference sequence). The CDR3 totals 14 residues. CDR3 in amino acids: CSAPGTDKFYEQYF.